The 29 T cell receptor beta chains given below trace back to one sample, sequenced in a study of blood T cell repertoires in COVID-19. Sequencing was performed with immunoSEQ multiplex PCR; in TCRdb, only in-frame clones are kept and a portion is missing. The repertoire has just over 650,000 clones, 70% to 90% of them found once; the top ten carry about 0.24%. The sample consisted of peripheral blood. All receptors derive from a woman aged 18-29 years with acute or convalescent COVID-19.

The chain couples TRBV3-1 (or the pseudogene TRBV3-2) to TRBJ2-1; tentative D call: TRBD2 (6 bases). Germline V gives CDR1 LGHDT, CDR2 YNNKEL (reference sequence). The V and J ends lost 1 base and 2 bases respectively, with 18 bases between them. The CDR3 totals 18 residues. In nucleotides, the CDR3 is TGTGCCAGCAGCCAAGGGGCGGGGACTCCCGTCACCTACAATGAGCAGTTCTTC. Translating gives CASSQGAGTPVTYNEQFF.

This clone occurred once. The chain links TRBV2 to TRBJ1-3; a possible D gene is TRBD1 (6 bases). The CDR3 runs to 15 residues. Germline V lookup: CDR1 SNHLY, CDR2 FYNNEI. V was trimmed by 3 bases and J by 2 bases, leaving 11 bases between them. CDR3 protein: CASSDLQGAGNTIYF. The CDR3, as DNA: TGTGCCAGCAGTGATTTACAGGGCGCTGGAAACACCATATATTTT.

The genes are TRBV7-9 and TRBJ1-2, with 9 positions matching TRBD1. CDR1 and CDR2 from the germline V gene are SEHNR and FQNEAQ (reference sequence). The CDR3 sequence is 16 residues long. J lost 4 bases, V lost 1 base, and 7 bases had no gene match. The CDR3 here is CASSLEGTGNLYGYTF. The CDR3 region has the DNA TGTGCCAGCAGCTTAGAGGGGACAGGGAATCTCTATGGCTACACCTTC.

The V gene is TRBV5-6, the J gene TRBJ2-1; 7 nucleotides match TRBD2. In germline, CDR1 is SGHDT, CDR2 YYEEEE. Trimming removed 3 bases from V and 4 bases from J; junction bases left unmatched: 10. This CDR3 spans 16 amino acids. The CDR3 protein is CASSWEAGRTYNEQFF. The DNA for the CDR3 is TGTGCCAGCAGCTGGGAAGCGGGGAGAACTTACAATGAGCAGTTCTTC.

The chain couples TRBV3-1 (or the pseudogene TRBV3-2) to TRBJ1-1, with 10 positions matching TRBD1. This CDR3 is built from 14 residues. CDR1 and CDR2 (germline): LGHDT, YNNKEL (reference sequence). V was clipped by 8 bases and J by 2 bases; unmatched bases: 5. The CDR3 DNA sequence: TGTGCCAGCCGGGACAGGGGAATAAACACTGAAGCTTTCTTT. Its protein product is CASRDRGINTEAFF.

This chain uses TRBV13 with TRBJ1-1, with 7 bases that match TRBD1. The CDR3 spans 13 residues. Per germline, CDR1 PRHDT and CDR2 FYEKMQ (reference sequence). Trimming took 2 bases from V and 7 from J; bases not matched to a gene: 4. The CDR3: CASSLQGGDEAFF. CDR3 sequence (DNA): TGTGCCAGCAGCTTACAGGGGGGTGATGAAGCTTTCTTT. The full variable domain, its missing parts supplied by reference TRBV13 and TRBJ1-1, is AAGVIQSPRHLIKEKRETATLKCYPIPRHDTVYWYQQGPGQDPQFLISFYEKMQSDKGSIPDRFSAQQFSDYHSELNMSSLELGDSALYFCASSLQGGDEAFFGQGTRLTVV.

This clone came up once. The chain is built from TRBV5-5 and TRBJ1-2; 7 bases line up with TRBD1. The CDR3 runs 15 residues. Germline V CDR1 and CDR2: SGHKS, YYEKEE (reference sequence). The V gene end was trimmed by 2 bases and the J gene end by 5 bases; junction bases not matched to a gene: 9. CDR3 DNA: TGTGCCAGCAGCTTATTCTGGGGGACAGATTATGGCTACACCTTC. The encoded protein is CASSLFWGTDYGYTF. Complete variable domain (other parts from reference TRBV5-5 and TRBJ1-2): DAGVTQSPTHLIKTRGQQVTLRCSPISGHKSVSWYQQVLGQGPQFIFQYYEKEERGRGNFPDRFSARQFPNYSSELNVNALLLGDSALYLCASSLFWGTDYGYTFGSGTRLTVV.

V usage is TRBV5-1 and J usage is TRBJ2-5, with 11 bases that match TRBD2. V lost 4 bases and J lost 0; bases outside the gene matches: 5. Germline V gives CDR1 SGHRS, CDR2 YFSETQ. There are 16 residues in the CDR3. CDR3 coding DNA: TGCGCCAGCAGCGCCCGGACTAGCGGGCACCAAGAGACCCAGTACTTC. This codes for CASSARTSGHQETQYF. Based on the CDR3 plus reference TRBV5-1 and TRBJ2-5, the full variable domain is KAGVTQTPRYLIKTRGQQVTLSCSPISGHRSVSWYQQTPGQGLQFLFEYFSETQRNKGNFPGRFSGRQFSNSRSEMNVSTLELGDSALYLCASSARTSGHQETQYFGPGTRLLVL.

The gene calls are TRBV27 and TRBJ2-2; 8 nucleotides agree with TRBD2. V gave up 3 bases and J gave up 6 bases; unmatched junction bases: 3. CDR1 is MNHEY and CDR2 is SMNVEV in the germline V gene (reference sequence). This CDR3 contains 14 residues. CDR3 sequence: CASSFSGAAGELFF. The CDR3 DNA reads as TGTGCCAGCAGTTTTAGCGGGGCAGCCGGGGAGCTGTTTTTT.

The chain carries TRBV4-3 and TRBJ1-4; weak D call: TRBD1 (6 bases). Germline V gene lookup returns CDR1 LGHNA and CDR2 YSLEER. The ends were cut back, 4 bases at V and 12 bases at J, with 15 bases in the middle. The length of the CDR3 is 13 residues. CDR3 protein: CASSLPGAKELFF. CDR3 nucleotides: TGCGCCAGCAGCCTCCCAGGGGCGAAGGAACTGTTTTTT.

The chain couples TRBV10-3 to TRBJ2-3; 9 bases are shared with TRBD2. Germline V lookup: CDR1 ENHRY, CDR2 SYGVKD. Trimming cost V 7 bases and J 1 base; bases outside gene matches: 6. This CDR3 comprises 15 residues. The CDR3 DNA reads TGTGCCATCAAAGTGAGCGGGGGGCGCACAGATACGCAGTATTTT. This gives the protein CAIKVSGGRTDTQYF.

The chain recombines TRBV7-2 with TRBJ2-1, with 14 bases lining up with TRBD2. Trimming took 5 bases from V and 7 from J; bases not matched to a gene: 4. The germline V gene encodes CDR1 SGHTA and CDR2 FQGNSA. CDR3 length: 15 residues. The CDR3 sequence: CASSVTSGGANEQFF. Here the CDR3 DNA reads TGTGCCAGCAGCGTGACTAGCGGGGGGGCGAATGAGCAGTTCTTC.

The CDR3 DNA reads as TGTGCCAGCAGCTCTCGAGGGACAGATACGCAGTATTTT. Amino acids: CASSSRGTDTQYF. The chain couples TRBV7-9 to TRBJ2-3, with a weak D call TRBD2 (5 bases). CDR3 size: 13 residues. V was shortened by 4 bases and J by 3 bases, with 8 bases between the two germline ends. Germline assignment: CDR1 SEHNR and CDR2 FQNEAQ (reference sequence).

The chain employs TRBV6-4 and TRBJ1-1; D is unresolved. The CDR3 totals 13 residues. Germline CDR1 MRHNA, CDR2 SNTAGT. V gave up 6 bases and J gave up 2 bases, with 10 bases separating them. The CDR3 sequence is CASRTSSNTEAFF. CDR3 nucleotides: TGTGCCAGCAGGACATCTTCTAACACTGAAGCTTTCTTT.

The gene calls are TRBV30 and TRBJ2-3; TRBD2 matches at 9 bases. Per the germline V gene, CDR1 is GTSNPN and CDR2 is SVGIG (reference sequence). CDR3 size: 14 residues. V gave up 8 bases and J gave up 2 bases; unmatched junction bases: 8. The CDR3 loop is CATASGGNTDTQYF. For the CDR3, the DNA is TGTGCCACAGCCAGCGGGGGGAACACAGATACGCAGTATTTT. Based on the CDR3 plus reference TRBV30 and TRBJ2-3, the full variable domain is SQTIHQWPATLVQPVGSPLSLECTVEGTSNPNLYWYRQAAGRGLQLLFYSVGIGQISSEVPQNLSASRPQDRQFILSSKKLLLSDSGFYLCATASGGNTDTQYFGPGTRLTVL.

This clone has just a few counts. The sample has other DNA sequences that encode this CDR3 too. V and J are TRBV12-3 or TRBV12-4 and TRBJ1-2; 7 bases align to TRBD1. The CDR3 contains 13 residues. V was pared by 4 bases and J by 2 bases, with 1 base of the junction left unmatched. The CDR3 spells CASSSTGNYGYTF. DNA for the CDR3: TGTGCCAGCAGTTCGACAGGGAACTATGGCTACACCTTC.

The chain uses TRBV3-1 (or the pseudogene TRBV3-2) and TRBJ1-2; the D is unclear. Germline loops: CDR1 LGHDT, CDR2 YNNKEL (reference sequence). The CDR3 has 13 amino acids. Trimming left V 0 bases short and J 2 bases short, with 4 bases between. Written as DNA, the CDR3 is TGTGCCAGCAGCCAAGATGGCAACTATGGCTACACCTTC. It yields the protein CASSQDGNYGYTF.

This CDR3 reads CASQPHKANYGYTF. Written as DNA, the CDR3 is TGTGCCAGCCAACCCCACAAAGCTAACTATGGCTACACCTTC. The gene calls are TRBV27 and TRBJ1-2; no reliable D call. The CDR3 is made up of 14 amino acids. V was pared by 8 bases and J by 0 bases, with 13 bases between. Looked up from germline, CDR1 is MNHEY and CDR2 is SMNVEV (reference sequence).

The V gene is TRBV7-9, the J gene TRBJ1-1; no reliable D call. Deletions cut 3 bases from V and 3 bases from J, with 2 bases between. Germline-derived CDR1 and CDR2 are SEHNR and FQNEAQ (reference sequence). This CDR3 is built from 11 residues. The CDR3 bases are TGTGCCAGCAGCTTCGACACTGAAGCTTTCTTT. Its translation is CASSFDTEAFF. Variable domain in full (rest from reference TRBV7-9 and TRBJ1-1): DTGVSQNPRHKITKRGQNVTFRCDPISEHNRLYWYRQTLGQGPEFLTYFQNEAQLEKSRLLSDRFSAERPKGSFSTLEIQRTEQGDSAMYLCASSFDTEAFFGQGTRLTVV.

The chain uses TRBV5-6 and TRBJ1-6, with 7 bases matching TRBD1. V trimming: 2 bases; J trimming: 14 bases; junction bases outside the gene matches: 10. Germline V gene lookup returns CDR1 SGHDT and CDR2 YYEEEE. The CDR3 loop spans 14 amino acids. The CDR3, as DNA: TGTGCCAGCAGCTTAAACTTCGACAGGGCCGCCCTCCACTTT. This gives the protein CASSLNFDRAALHF.

The chain is built from TRBV7-2 and TRBJ2-7; 15 bases are a match to TRBD2. The germline CDR1 and CDR2 sequences are SGHTA and FQGNSA. The length of the CDR3 is 19 residues. V was pared by 5 bases and J by 5 bases, with 16 bases of the junction left unmatched. CDR3 region: CASSLYRTSGGAVVDEQYF. The CDR3 DNA follows: TGTGCCAGCAGCCTGTACCGGACTAGCGGGGGGGCAGTCGTGGACGAGCAGTACTTC.

V is TRBV19 and J is TRBJ1-2; 10 bases agree with TRBD1. The CDR3 contains 14 residues. Losses at the gene ends were 9 bases for V and 3 bases for J; bases not matched to a gene: 7. Germline CDR1 is LNHDA and CDR2 is SQIVND (reference sequence). The CDR3: CASERGQGHYGYTF. The CDR3 DNA reads TGTGCCAGCGAGAGGGGACAGGGGCACTATGGCTACACCTTC.

The genes are TRBV7-2 and TRBJ1-6; D not certain. Trimming pared 7 bases from V and 8 bases from J, leaving 12 bases between. The CDR3 length is 13 residues. Germline CDR1 is SGHTA and CDR2 is FQGNSA. The CDR3 coding sequence is TGTGCCAGCACCCCGGAGCGCTATTCACCCCTCCACTTT. It specifies CASTPERYSPLHF. The full variable domain, its missing parts supplied by reference TRBV7-2 and TRBJ1-6, is GAGVSQSPSNKVTEKGKDVELRCDPISGHTALYWYRQSLGQGLEFLIYFQGNSAPDKSGLPSDRFSAERTGGSVSTLTIQRTQQEDSAVYLCASTPERYSPLHFGNGTRLTVT.

The chain joins TRBV7-4 to TRBJ2-7; possibly TRBD2 for D (6 bases). This CDR3 has 14 amino acids. V lost 1 base and J lost 5, with 12 bases in between. CDR1 is SGHVT and CDR2 is SQSDAQ in the germline V gene. The CDR3 DNA is TGTGCCAGCAGCTTAGTTACGGGGGAGGACGAGCAGTACTTC. Translating gives CASSLVTGEDEQYF.

The chain is built from TRBV6-5 and TRBJ1-4; tentatively, D is TRBD1 (5 bases). This CDR3 contains 13 residues. V lost 6 bases and J 7 bases, leaving 12 bases between the germline ends. CDR1 MNHEY and CDR2 SVGAGI come from the germline V gene. The DNA of the CDR3 is TGTGCCAGCAGGGGGGGTTACGGTGAAAAACTGTTTTTT. This codes for CASRGGYGEKLFF.

This chain links TRBV5-1 with TRBJ1-6; 7 nucleotides align to TRBD1. This CDR3 spans 16 amino acids. From germline, CDR1 is SGHRS and CDR2 YFSETQ. V trimming: 5 bases; J trimming: 4 bases; junction bases outside the gene matches: 9. The CDR3 region has the DNA TGCGCCAGCAGTGGAGGGACAGCACCTTATAATTCACCCCTCCACTTT. Its translation is CASSGGTAPYNSPLHF.

This clone has a single count. The chain recombines TRBV24-1 with TRBJ1-2; 7 bases match TRBD1. The CDR3 spans 17 residues. The V gene's germline CDR1 is KGHDR and CDR2 SFDVKD. V shed 2 bases and J 8 bases; nucleotides not matched to a gene: 16. The CDR3 nucleotides read TGTGCCACCAGTGATTCCGCTTTGACAGGGCTCGCAGGGGGCTACACCTTC. Residues: CATSDSALTGLAGGYTF.

A remark on this clone: One junction end disagrees with the germline gene, perhaps due to a read error. The chain carries TRBV6-5 and TRBJ1-1; D remains unclear. The CDR3 has 11 residues. Germline-derived CDR1 and CDR2 are MNHEY and SVGAGI. CDR3 in DNA: TGTGCCAGCACCGGGAACGCTGAAGCTTTCTTT. Encoded protein: CASTGNAEAFF.

The V gene is TRBV7-2, the J gene TRBJ2-3; D is perhaps TRBD2 (5 bases). Deletions cut 2 bases from V and 0 bases from J, with 12 bases between. CDR3 length: 16 residues. CDR1 SGHTA and CDR2 FQGNSA come from the germline V gene. The CDR3 sequence is CASSLYLSGSTDTQYF. The CDR3 DNA sequence: TGTGCCAGCAGCTTATATCTGTCGGGGAGCACAGATACGCAGTATTTT. The complete variable domain, with remaining parts taken from reference TRBV7-2 and TRBJ2-3, reads GAGVSQSPSNKVTEKGKDVELRCDPISGHTALYWYRQSLGQGLEFLIYFQGNSAPDKSGLPSDRFSAERTGGSVSTLTIQRTQQEDSAVYLCASSLYLSGSTDTQYFGPGTRLTVL.